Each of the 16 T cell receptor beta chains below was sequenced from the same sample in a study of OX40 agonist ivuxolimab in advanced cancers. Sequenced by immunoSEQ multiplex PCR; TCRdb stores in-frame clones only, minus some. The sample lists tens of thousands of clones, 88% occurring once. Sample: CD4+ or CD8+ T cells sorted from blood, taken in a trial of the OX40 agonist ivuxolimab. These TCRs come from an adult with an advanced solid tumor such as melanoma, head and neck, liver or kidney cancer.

The CDR3 coding sequence is TGCGCCAGCAGCTTGACCCCGTCGGAGACCCAGTACTTC. It codes for CASSLTPSETQYF. The rearrangement joins TRBV5-1 to TRBJ2-5; unclear D gene. Germline values: CDR1 SGHRS, CDR2 YFSETQ. This CDR3 has 13 residues. The V end lost 1 base, the J end lost 5 bases, and 9 bases lay between the germline ends.

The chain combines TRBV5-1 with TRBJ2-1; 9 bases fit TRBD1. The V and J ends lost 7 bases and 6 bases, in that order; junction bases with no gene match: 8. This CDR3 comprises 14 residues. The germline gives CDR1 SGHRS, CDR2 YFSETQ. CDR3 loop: CASFPGTGSNEQFF. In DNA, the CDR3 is TGCGCCAGCTTTCCCGGGACAGGGTCCAATGAGCAGTTCTTC.

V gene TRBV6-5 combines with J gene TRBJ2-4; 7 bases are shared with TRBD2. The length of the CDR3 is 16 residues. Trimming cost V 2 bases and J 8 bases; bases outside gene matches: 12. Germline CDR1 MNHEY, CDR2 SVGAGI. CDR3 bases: TGTGCCAGCAGTTACGGCGGGAGTGGGTGGAAGGACATTCAGTACTTC. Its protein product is CASSYGGSGWKDIQYF.

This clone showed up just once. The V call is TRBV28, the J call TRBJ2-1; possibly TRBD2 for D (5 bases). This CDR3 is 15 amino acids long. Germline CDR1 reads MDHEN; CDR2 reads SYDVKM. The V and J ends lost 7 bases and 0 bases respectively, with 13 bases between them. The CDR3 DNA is TGTGCCAGCAAAATGGGCGGGCTCTCCTACAATGAGCAGTTCTTC. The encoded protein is CASKMGGLSYNEQFF.

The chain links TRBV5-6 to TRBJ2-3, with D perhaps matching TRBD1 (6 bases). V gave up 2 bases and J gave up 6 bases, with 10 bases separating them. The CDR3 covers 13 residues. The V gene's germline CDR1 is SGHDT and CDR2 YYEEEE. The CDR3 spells CASSFTGRDTQYF. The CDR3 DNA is TGTGCCAGCAGCTTTACAGGGCGGGATACGCAGTATTTT.

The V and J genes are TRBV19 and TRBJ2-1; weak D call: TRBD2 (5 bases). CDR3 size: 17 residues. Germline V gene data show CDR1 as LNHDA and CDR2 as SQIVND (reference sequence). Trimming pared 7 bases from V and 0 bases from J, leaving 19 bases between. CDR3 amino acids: CASKSSSDSSSYNEQFF. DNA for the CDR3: TGTGCCAGTAAATCCTCCTCGGACTCGAGCTCCTACAATGAGCAGTTCTTC.

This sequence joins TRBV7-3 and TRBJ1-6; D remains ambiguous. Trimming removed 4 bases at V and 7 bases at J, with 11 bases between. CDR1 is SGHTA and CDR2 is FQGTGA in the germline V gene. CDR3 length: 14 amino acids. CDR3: CASSSGRTNSPLHF. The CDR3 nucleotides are TGTGCCAGCAGCTCCGGACGGACGAATTCACCCCTCCACTTT.

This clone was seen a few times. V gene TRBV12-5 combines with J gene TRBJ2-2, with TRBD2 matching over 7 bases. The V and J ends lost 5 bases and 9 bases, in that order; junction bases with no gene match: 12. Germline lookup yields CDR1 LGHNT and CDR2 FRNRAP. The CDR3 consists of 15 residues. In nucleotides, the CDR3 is TGTGCTAGTGGTACCCGCTTGGGGGGGTTTCGGGAGCTGTTTTTT. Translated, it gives CASGTRLGGFRELFF.

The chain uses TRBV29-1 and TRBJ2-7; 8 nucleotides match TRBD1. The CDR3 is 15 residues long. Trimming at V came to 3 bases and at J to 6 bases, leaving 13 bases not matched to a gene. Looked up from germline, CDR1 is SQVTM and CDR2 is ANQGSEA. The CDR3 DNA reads TGCAGCGTTGATCTCCCAGGGGGCCTCAGGGGCGAGCAGTACTTC. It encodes CSVDLPGGLRGEQYF.

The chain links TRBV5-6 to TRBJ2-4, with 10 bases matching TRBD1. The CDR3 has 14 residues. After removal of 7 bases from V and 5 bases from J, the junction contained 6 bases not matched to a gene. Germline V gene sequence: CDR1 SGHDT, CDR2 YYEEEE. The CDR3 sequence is CASVDRGRENIQYF. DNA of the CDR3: TGTGCCAGCGTAGACAGGGGGCGCGAAAACATTCAGTACTTC.

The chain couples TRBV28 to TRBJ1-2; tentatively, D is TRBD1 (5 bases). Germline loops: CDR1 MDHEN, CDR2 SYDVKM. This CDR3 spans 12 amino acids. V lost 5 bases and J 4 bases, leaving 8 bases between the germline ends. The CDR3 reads CASSQGGYGYTF. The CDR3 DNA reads TGTGCCAGCAGTCAGGGTGGCTATGGCTACACCTTC.

The CDR3 DNA reads TGTGCCAGTAGTACAGGGGCTATGGAGACCCAGTACTTC. Its protein product is CASSTGAMETQYF. The chain carries TRBV19 and TRBJ2-5; tentatively, D is TRBD1 (6 bases). Trimming removed 4 bases at V and 5 bases at J, with 11 bases between. The germline V gene has CDR1 LNHDA and CDR2 SQIVND (reference sequence). The CDR3 totals 13 residues. Full variable domain (missing parts from reference TRBV19 and TRBJ2-5): DGGITQSPKYLFRKEGQNVTLSCEQNLNHDAMYWYRQDPGQGLRLIYYSQIVNDFQKGDIAEGYSVSREKKESFPLTVTSAQKNPTAFYLCASSTGAMETQYFGPGTRLLVL.

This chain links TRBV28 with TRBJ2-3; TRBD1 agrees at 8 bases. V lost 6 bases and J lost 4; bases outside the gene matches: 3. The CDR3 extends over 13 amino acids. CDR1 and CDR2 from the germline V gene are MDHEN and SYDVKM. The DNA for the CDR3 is TGTGCCAGCAGGGAGACAGGGGCAGATACGCAGTATTTT. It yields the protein CASRETGADTQYF.

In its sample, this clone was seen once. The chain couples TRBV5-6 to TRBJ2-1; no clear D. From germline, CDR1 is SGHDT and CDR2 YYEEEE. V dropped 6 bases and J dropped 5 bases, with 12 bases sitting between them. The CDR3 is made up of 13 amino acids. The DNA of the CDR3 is TGTGCCAGCACCTCCTACAATAACAATGAGCAGTTCTTC. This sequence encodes CASTSYNNNEQFF.

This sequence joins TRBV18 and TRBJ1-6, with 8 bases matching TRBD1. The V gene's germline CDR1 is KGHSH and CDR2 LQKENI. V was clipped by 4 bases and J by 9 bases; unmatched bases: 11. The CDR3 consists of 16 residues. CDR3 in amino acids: CASSQTRTGIGSPLHF. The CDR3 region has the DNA TGTGCCAGCTCACAAACGCGGACAGGGATTGGTTCACCCCTCCACTTT.

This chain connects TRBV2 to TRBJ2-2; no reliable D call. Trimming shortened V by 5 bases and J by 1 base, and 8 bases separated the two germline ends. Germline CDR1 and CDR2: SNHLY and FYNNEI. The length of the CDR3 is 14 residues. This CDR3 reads CASSPTVNTGELFF. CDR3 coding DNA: TGTGCCAGCAGTCCAACAGTGAACACCGGGGAGCTGTTTTTT.